A selection of T cell receptor beta chains follows, all from one sample in a study of T cell responses to AZD1222 COVID-19 vaccine. Clones were read by immunoSEQ multiplex PCR, and TCRdb kept only the in-frame ones, dropping some. Of fewer than 200,000 clones in the sample, 80% to 90% were seen once. The sequenced sample was peripheral blood, obtained on day 0 of AZD1222 vaccination. The receptors stem from an adult in good health. Both conserved end residues are part of each CDR3. The D gene is left open where the match is weak. A row's size may be missing; if present it is once, few, many or a size class.

V: TRBV28; J: TRBJ1-5; size: NA; D: NA; CDR3: CASSFDSNQPQHF; DNA: TGTGCCAGCAGTTTCGATAGCAATCAGCCCCAGCATTTT
V: TRBV6-5; J: TRBJ1-2; size: NA; D: NA; CDR3: CASSYAYNRDDGYTF; DNA: TGTGCCAGCAGTTACGCCTATAATAGGGACGATGGCTACACCTTC
V: TRBV28; J: TRBJ2-7; size: NA; D: TRBD2; CDR3: CASLDLRLAGGPTYEQYF; DNA: TGTGCCAGCCTGGACCTCAGACTAGCGGGAGGGCCGACCTACGAGCAGTACTTC
V: TRBV7-9; J: TRBJ2-3; size: NA; D: TRBD2; CDR3: CASSPGSGGGGTDTQYF; DNA: TGTGCCAGCAGCCCAGGCTCCGGCGGGGGGGGGACAGATACGCAGTATTTT
V: TRBV7-2; J: TRBJ2-1; size: NA; D: TRBD2; CDR3: CASSIGGLPTDNEQFF; DNA: TGTGCCAGCAGCATTGGGGGACTACCAACAGACAATGAGCAGTTCTTC
V: TRBV7-2; J: TRBJ2-7; size: NA; D: TRBD2; CDR3: CASSEGRGGPYEQYF; DNA: TGTGCCAGCAGCGAAGGGCGGGGGGGCCCCTACGAGCAGTACTTC
V: TRBV9; J: TRBJ2-3; size: NA; D: TRBD2; CDR3: CASSAGGTSGVDTQYF; DNA: TGTGCCAGCAGCGCCGGGGGGACTAGCGGGGTAGATACGCAGTATTTT
V: TRBV12-3/TRBV12-4; J: TRBJ2-3; size: NA; D: NA; CDR3: CASSLGLSNTQYF; DNA: TGTGCCAGCAGTTTGGGGTTAAGTAATACGCAGTATTTT
V: TRBV10-2; J: TRBJ2-5; size: NA; D: TRBD2; CDR3: CASDLRGGETQYF; DNA: TGCGCCAGCGACCTTCGGGGGGGAGAGACCCAGTACTTC
V: TRBV6-6; J: TRBJ1-2; size: NA; D: TRBD1; CDR3: CASSRGQGAPGYGYTF; DNA: TGTGCCAGCAGCCGAGGACAGGGGGCGCCCGGGTATGGCTACACCTTC
V: TRBV2; J: TRBJ1-1; size: once; D: TRBD1; CDR3: CANPTGANTEAFF; DNA: TGTGCCAACCCGACAGGGGCGAACACTGAAGCTTTCTTT
V: TRBV9; J: TRBJ2-1; size: NA; D: NA; CDR3: CASSVAGTSSYNEQFF; DNA: TGTGCCAGCAGCGTAGCGGGGACGAGCTCCTACAATGAGCAGTTCTTC
V: TRBV19; J: TRBJ1-2; size: NA; D: NA; CDR3: CASSIGDYGYTF; DNA: TGTGCCAGTAGTATAGGGGACTACGGCTACACCTTC
V: TRBV6-5; J: TRBJ2-2; size: NA; D: NA; CDR3: CASRSGTRNTGELFF; DNA: TGTGCCAGCAGGTCCGGGACAAGGAACACCGGGGAGCTGTTTTTT
V: TRBV29-1; J: TRBJ1-1; size: NA; D: NA; CDR3: CSVVWGPEAFF; DNA: TGCAGCGTTGTGTGGGGCCCTGAAGCTTTCTTT
V: TRBV3-1/TRBV3-2; J: TRBJ2-1; size: once; D: TRBD1; CDR3: CASSPGGENEQFF; DNA: TGTGCCAGCAGCCCAGGGGGCGAAAATGAGCAGTTCTTC
V: TRBV6-5; J: TRBJ2-7; size: few; D: NA; CDR3: CASSSRVGVRREQYF; DNA: TGTGCCAGCAGTTCTCGGGTGGGGGTTCGAAGGGAGCAGTACTTC
V: TRBV2; J: TRBJ1-1; size: NA; D: NA; CDR3: CASSERNTEAFF; DNA: TGTGCCAGCAGTGAAAGGAACACTGAAGCTTTCTTT
V: TRBV12-5; J: TRBJ2-7; size: NA; D: NA; CDR3: CASGSLPIGPGEQYF; DNA: TGTGCTAGTGGTTCCCTTCCCATCGGGCCGGGAGAGCAGTACTTC
V: TRBV28; J: TRBJ1-5; size: NA; D: NA; CDR3: CASEGDSNQPQHF; DNA: TGTGCCAGCGAGGGAGATAGCAATCAGCCCCAGCATTTT
V: TRBV9; J: TRBJ2-1; size: NA; D: TRBD2; CDR3: CASSAGTSSDSYNEQFF; DNA: TGTGCCAGCAGCGCGGGGACTAGTTCGGACTCCTACAATGAGCAGTTCTTC
V: TRBV19; J: TRBJ1-1; size: NA; D: TRBD1; CDR3: CASTRTGINTEAFF; DNA: TGTGCCAGTACGAGGACAGGGATAAACACTGAAGCTTTCTTT
V: TRBV4-3; J: TRBJ2-2; size: NA; D: TRBD2; CDR3: CASSSIAGANTGELFF; DNA: TGCGCCAGCAGCTCAATAGCGGGGGCCAACACCGGGGAGCTGTTTTTT
V: TRBV4-1; J: TRBJ2-4; size: NA; D: NA; CDR3: CASSQDLPVQNIQYF; DNA: TGCGCCAGCAGCCAAGATTTGCCAGTCCAAAACATTCAGTACTTC
V: TRBV18; J: TRBJ1-2; size: NA; D: NA; CDR3: CASSPPRGSIYGYTF; DNA: TGTGCCAGCTCACCACCGAGAGGGTCCATCTATGGCTACACCTTC
V: TRBV9; J: TRBJ1-1; size: once; D: NA; CDR3: CASSVSGTMNTEAFF; DNA: TGTGCCAGCAGCGTATCAGGGACGATGAACACTGAAGCTTTCTTT
V: TRBV15; J: TRBJ2-3; size: NA; D: NA; CDR3: CATSRDTASTDTQYF; DNA: TGTGCCACCAGCAGAGATACAGCTAGCACAGATACGCAGTATTTT
V: TRBV19; J: TRBJ2-3; size: NA; D: NA; CDR3: CASSARDTQYF; DNA: TGTGCCAGTAGTGCGAGGGATACGCAGTATTTT
V: TRBV5-4; J: TRBJ2-3; size: NA; D: TRBD1; CDR3: CASRPGTGVLDTQYF; DNA: TGTGCCAGCAGACCCGGGACAGGGGTTTTAGATACGCAGTATTTT
V: TRBV2; J: TRBJ2-7; size: once; D: NA; CDR3: CASSEYSRGSYEQYF; DNA: TGTGCCAGCAGTGAATATTCCAGGGGCTCCTACGAGCAGTACTTC
V: TRBV2; J: TRBJ1-2; size: NA; D: NA; CDR3: CASSEALRVGTRGQPF; DNA: TGTGCCAGCAGTGAAGCGCTCCGTGTCGGCACGAGGGGTCAGCCCTTC
V: TRBV5-1; J: TRBJ1-1; size: NA; D: NA; CDR3: CASSLDPGNMNTEAFF; DNA: TGCGCCAGCAGCTTGGACCCAGGGAACATGAACACTGAAGCTTTCTTT
V: TRBV3-1/TRBV3-2; J: TRBJ2-3; size: NA; D: NA; CDR3: CASSQLPSTDTQYF; DNA: TGTGCCAGCAGCCAACTTCCTAGCACAGATACGCAGTATTTT
V: TRBV28; J: TRBJ1-4; size: NA; D: NA; CDR3: CASSLLQIAEKLFF; DNA: TGTGCCAGCAGTTTATTACAGATTGCGGAAAAACTGTTTTTT
V: TRBV11-1; J: TRBJ2-1; size: NA; D: TRBD2; CDR3: CASAGDSYNEQFF; DNA: TGTGCCAGCGCGGGGGATTCCTACAATGAGCAGTTCTTC
V: TRBV11-2; J: TRBJ2-7; size: few; D: NA; CDR3: CASSWGYRDEQYF; DNA: TGTGCCAGCAGCTGGGGTTACAGGGACGAGCAGTACTTC
V: TRBV2; J: TRBJ2-7; size: NA; D: NA; CDR3: CASSEYEQYF; DNA: TGTGCCAGCAGTGAATACGAGCAGTACTTC
V: TRBV19; J: TRBJ2-3; size: NA; D: TRBD1; CDR3: CASKRQGSSTDTQYF; DNA: TGTGCCAGTAAAAGACAGGGATCTAGCACAGATACGCAGTATTTT
V: TRBV28; J: TRBJ1-5; size: many; D: NA; CDR3: CASTPPSRGQPQHF; DNA: TGTGCCAGCACTCCCCCCAGCAGGGGTCAGCCCCAGCATTTT
V: TRBV28; J: TRBJ1-2; size: NA; D: TRBD1; CDR3: CASSLPDRVGYTF; DNA: TGTGCCAGCAGTCTACCGGACAGGGTTGGCTACACCTTC
V: TRBV27; J: TRBJ1-1; size: few; D: NA; CDR3: CASSLPGVNTEAFF; DNA: TGTGCCAGCAGTCTCCCTGGGGTGAACACTGAAGCTTTCTTT
V: TRBV2; J: TRBJ2-3; size: NA; D: TRBD2; CDR3: CASSSSGGAEDTQYF; DNA: TGTGCCAGCAGTAGTAGCGGGGGGGCCGAGGATACGCAGTATTTT
V: TRBV2; J: TRBJ1-5; size: NA; D: NA; CDR3: CASSFQQDSNQPQHF; DNA: TGTGCCAGCAGTTTTCAACAGGATAGCAATCAGCCCCAGCATTTT
V: TRBV7-2; J: TRBJ1-4; size: once; D: NA; CDR3: CASALLATNEKLFF; DNA: TGTGCCAGCGCCCTGTTGGCAACTAATGAAAAACTGTTTTTT
V: TRBV9; J: TRBJ2-1; size: once; D: NA; CDR3: CASSPSGTYNEQFF; DNA: TGTGCCAGCAGCCCCAGCGGAACCTACAATGAGCAGTTCTTC
V: TRBV27; J: TRBJ2-7; size: NA; D: NA; CDR3: CASRTAGVGEQYF; DNA: TGTGCCAGCAGAACCGCCGGGGTGGGCGAGCAGTACTTC
V: TRBV7-9; J: TRBJ2-7; size: NA; D: TRBD1; CDR3: CASSSLPGQSSYEQYF; DNA: TGTGCCAGCAGCTCTTTACCGGGACAGAGCTCCTACGAGCAGTACTTC
V: TRBV2; J: TRBJ2-5; size: NA; D: TRBD2; CDR3: CASSGSSGGVQTQYF; DNA: TGTGCCAGCAGTGGTTCTAGCGGGGGGGTACAGACCCAGTACTTC
V: TRBV11-3; J: TRBJ2-5; size: NA; D: NA; CDR3: CASGQGERETQYF; DNA: TGTGCCAGCGGGCAGGGAGAGCGGGAGACCCAGTACTTC
V: TRBV28; J: TRBJ1-1; size: NA; D: TRBD1; CDR3: CASSRQGPEAFF; DNA: TGTGCCAGCAGCAGACAGGGCCCTGAAGCTTTCTTT
V: TRBV11-2; J: TRBJ1-2; size: NA; D: NA; CDR3: CASSMSGTGYTF; DNA: TGTGCCAGCAGCATGTCTGGGACAGGCTACACCTTC
V: TRBV5-1; J: TRBJ1-2; size: NA; D: NA; CDR3: CASSSVGGYTF; DNA: TGCGCCAGCAGCTCGGTGGGGGGCTACACCTTC
V: TRBV30; J: TRBJ2-7; size: NA; D: TRBD1; CDR3: CAWSADRGSYEQYF; DNA: TGTGCCTGGAGTGCGGACAGGGGATCCTACGAGCAGTACTTC
V: TRBV12-5; J: TRBJ2-1; size: NA; D: TRBD2; CDR3: CASGLRTSANNEQFF; DNA: TGTGCTAGTGGTTTGCGGACTAGCGCCAACAATGAGCAGTTCTTC
V: TRBV3-1/TRBV3-2; J: TRBJ2-3; size: NA; D: TRBD1; CDR3: CASSHPSRGPLTDTQYF; DNA: TGTGCCAGCAGCCACCCCTCGAGGGGGCCCCTCACAGATACGCAGTATTTT